One and the same sample provided the 27 T cell receptor beta chains below, sequenced in a study of blood T cell repertoires in COVID-19. Profiling relied on immunoSEQ multiplex PCR, and the TCRdb table lists in-frame clones only, not all of them. The top ten hold about 2.5% of the sample, which has 200,000 to 300,000 clones, about 91% seen once. The sample consisted of peripheral blood. The receptors stem from a person aged 18-29 years with COVID-19, enrolled during active disease.

This clone showed up just once. The chain recombines TRBV28 with TRBJ1-5, with TRBD1 as a possible D gene (6 bases). The CDR3 loop spans 14 amino acids. V dropped 7 bases and J dropped 5 bases, with 15 bases sitting between them. Germline CDR1 is MDHEN and CDR2 is SYDVKM. In DNA, the CDR3 is TGTGCCAGCAATCCCGCAGGGGACCATCAGCCCCAGCATTTT. Its protein product is CASNPAGDHQPQHF.

V is TRBV19 and J is TRBJ2-7, with a weak D call TRBD1 (6 bases). There are 14 residues in the CDR3. Germline CDR1 reads LNHDA; CDR2 reads SQIVND (reference sequence). Trimming pared 7 bases from V and 6 bases from J, leaving 19 bases between. The CDR3 loop is CASTPGEVTAEQYF. The CDR3 DNA reads TGTGCCAGTACGCCAGGGGAAGTAACCGCCGAGCAGTACTTC.

This chain uses TRBV18 with TRBJ1-1, with D tentatively TRBD1 (5 bases). CDR3 length: 14 amino acids. With 3 bases removed from V and 6 bases from J, the gap between germline ends came to 14 bases. The V gene's germline CDR1 is KGHSH and CDR2 LQKENI. CDR3 sequence reads: CASSPAGTGAEAFF. The CDR3 DNA follows: TGTGCCAGCTCACCCGCCGGGACTGGCGCTGAAGCTTTCTTT.

This chain links TRBV10-2 with TRBJ2-7, with a possible D match to TRBD2 (5 bases). V was clipped by 8 bases and J by 3 bases, with 17 bases between them. This CDR3 comprises 14 residues. CDR1 is WSHSY and CDR2 is SAAADI in the germline V gene. The CDR3 DNA is TGCGCCAGCGGCGCTGAAGCGGAAAACTACGAGCAGTACTTC. As protein: CASGAEAENYEQYF.

The V call is TRBV27, the J call TRBJ2-7; 10 bases are a match to TRBD1. Germline-derived CDR1 and CDR2 are MNHEY and SMNVEV (reference sequence). Germline trimming cut 6 bases from V and 6 bases from J; bases unmatched to any gene: 14. The CDR3 spans 16 residues. In nucleotides, the CDR3 is TGTGCCAGCAGAACTAGGCTCGGACAGGGGGAGGGCGAGCAGTACTTC. It encodes CASRTRLGQGEGEQYF.

The rearrangement links TRBV24-1 to TRBJ2-7, with 10 bases aligning to TRBD1. The CDR3 loop spans 19 amino acids. Germline assignment: CDR1 KGHDR and CDR2 SFDVKD. V shed 3 bases, J shed 3 bases, and the junction held 16 bases outside the gene matches. The CDR3 loop is CATSDTGTGAQRESYEQYF. Written as DNA, the CDR3 is TGTGCCACCAGTGATACCGGGACAGGGGCCCAGCGGGAGAGCTACGAGCAGTACTTC.

CDR3 protein: CASSIGPTGRMLAKNIQYF. CDR3 DNA: TGTGCCAGTAGTATAGGTCCGACAGGGAGGATGCTAGCCAAAAACATTCAGTACTTC. This chain joins TRBV19 and TRBJ2-4; D is perhaps TRBD1 (7 bases). Germline CDR1 is LNHDA and CDR2 is SQIVND (reference sequence). The CDR3 covers 19 residues. V was clipped by 1 base and J by 0 bases, with 19 bases between them.

The chain couples TRBV10-3 to TRBJ1-1, with a weak D call TRBD1 (5 bases). V shed 4 bases and J shed 0 bases, with 12 bases lying between them. The CDR3 loop spans 15 amino acids. Germline CDR1 ENHRY, CDR2 SYGVKD. CDR3 sequence: CAISAWEGMNTEAFF. In DNA, the CDR3 is TGTGCCATCAGTGCGTGGGAGGGGATGAACACTGAAGCTTTCTTT.

The V gene is TRBV27, the J gene TRBJ2-5; TRBD1 matches at 12 bases. The germline V gene has CDR1 MNHEY and CDR2 SMNVEV (reference sequence). The CDR3 is 15 residues long. With 3 bases clipped from V and 5 bases from J, the junction kept 4 bases outside the gene matches. CDR3 sequence reads: CASSFRDRGQETQYF. The CDR3 nucleotides are TGTGCCAGCAGTTTTAGGGACAGGGGGCAGGAGACCCAGTACTTC.

This CDR3 is CASSLDQGVYEQYF. As DNA, the CDR3 is TGTGCCAGCAGCTTGGACCAGGGGGTCTACGAGCAGTACTTC. The chain carries TRBV5-4 and TRBJ2-7, with 7 bases lining up with TRBD1. Per the germline V gene, CDR1 is SGHNT and CDR2 is YYREEE (reference sequence). The CDR3 loop spans 14 amino acids. Trimming at V came to 0 bases and at J to 3 bases, leaving 3 bases not matched to a gene.

As for this clone: Other nucleotide sequences in the sample specify the same CDR3. The chain's CDR3 is CASSPLTYEQYF. The CDR3 coding sequence is TGTGCCAGCAGCCCCTTAACCTACGAGCAGTACTTC. The rearrangement links TRBV7-9 to TRBJ2-7; D call uncertain. This CDR3 comprises 12 residues. V was clipped by 5 bases and J by 2 bases, with 7 bases between them. Germline CDR1 reads SEHNR; CDR2 reads FQNEAQ (reference sequence).

This chain joins TRBV2 and TRBJ2-7; TRBD1 might be the D (6 bases). The V gene lost 2 bases and the J gene lost 3 bases, with 11 bases spanning the gap. The CDR3 runs to 14 residues. The V gene's germline CDR1 is SNHLY and CDR2 FYNNEI. The CDR3 sequence is CASSEQPRGYEQYF. CDR3 DNA: TGTGCCAGCAGTGAACAGCCCAGGGGCTACGAGCAGTACTTC.

The genes are TRBV7-9 and TRBJ2-5; 7 bases are a match to TRBD1. The CDR3 length is 14 residues. The J segment lost 2 bases and the V segment lost 5 bases, leaving 5 bases of the junction unmatched. Germline V CDR1 and CDR2: SEHNR, FQNEAQ (reference sequence). Here the CDR3 DNA reads TGTGCCAGCAGCAACCGGGACAGTCAAGAGACCCAGTACTTC. Its protein product is CASSNRDSQETQYF.

This clone appeared a single time. The V gene is TRBV6-5, the J gene TRBJ2-1; 12 bases are shared with TRBD2. The CDR3 is 16 amino acids. In germline, CDR1 is MNHEY, CDR2 SVGAGI. V shed 4 bases, J shed 7 bases, and the junction held 8 bases outside the gene matches. Here the CDR3 reads CASSSRRLAGANEQFF. In DNA form, the CDR3 reads TGTGCCAGCAGTTCCCGACGACTAGCGGGAGCTAATGAGCAGTTCTTC.

This chain joins TRBV18 and TRBJ2-7; D gene uncertain. The germline CDR1 and CDR2 sequences are KGHSH and LQKENI. The CDR3 is made up of 14 amino acids. Between the trimmed V and J ends, which lost 2 bases and 0 bases, there was a span of 8 bases. The CDR3 bases are TGTGCCAGCTCACCAGCCTCTAGCTCCTACGAGCAGTACTTC. It codes for CASSPASSSYEQYF. Looking up the rest from reference TRBV18 and TRBJ2-7 gives the full variable domain: NAGVMQNPRHLVRRRGQEARLRCSPMKGHSHVYWYRQLPEEGLKFMVYLQKENIIDESGMPKERFSAEFPKEGPSILRIQQVVRGDSAAYFCASSPASSSYEQYFGPGTRLTVT.

The chain is built from TRBV4-3 and TRBJ2-7, with TRBD1 matching 7 bases. With V trimmed by 2 bases and J by 0 bases, 7 bases remained unmatched. Germline CDR1 is LGHNA and CDR2 is YSLEER. This CDR3 contains 16 residues. The CDR3 bases are TGCGCCAGCAGCCAACATTACCGGGACAGCTCCTACGAGCAGTACTTC. It yields the protein CASSQHYRDSSYEQYF.

The chain carries TRBV29-1 and TRBJ1-5, with D unclear. Germline V gives CDR1 SQVTM, CDR2 ANQGSEA. Trimming took 4 bases from V and 0 from J, leaving 10 bases between them. The CDR3 spans 14 residues. The DNA for the CDR3 is TGCAGCGTTGTTATCGCGGATAGCAATCAGCCCCAGCATTTT. Protein: CSVVIADSNQPQHF.

Regarding this clone: The sample contains more than one DNA sequence encoding this CDR3. The chain employs TRBV27 and TRBJ2-7, with D possibly being TRBD2 (5 bases). CDR1 and CDR2 (germline): MNHEY, SMNVEV (reference sequence). The germline V and J ends were trimmed by 5 bases and 0 bases, with 11 bases remaining between them. The CDR3 is 14 amino acids. The CDR3 nucleotides read TGTGCCAGCAGTCTCAAAGGGAGCTCCTACGAGCAGTACTTC. It translates to CASSLKGSSYEQYF.

The V and J genes are TRBV5-1 and TRBJ2-3, with a possible D match to TRBD2 (5 bases). V was clipped by 2 bases and J by 4 bases, with 11 bases between them. The CDR3 extends over 14 amino acids. Per germline, CDR1 SGHRS and CDR2 YFSETQ. This CDR3 is CASSFIPDSDTQYF. Written as DNA, the CDR3 is TGCGCCAGCAGCTTCATACCGGACTCAGATACGCAGTATTTT.

The J gene is TRBJ2-1, the V gene TRBV5-1, with D uncertain. The CDR3 has 14 residues. The V end lost 4 bases, the J end lost 0 bases, and 8 bases lay between the germline ends. The germline V gene encodes CDR1 SGHRS and CDR2 YFSETQ. The CDR3 spells CASSGQSSYNEQFF. The CDR3 DNA is TGCGCCAGCAGCGGGCAAAGCTCCTACAATGAGCAGTTCTTC.

V and J are TRBV7-7 and TRBJ2-1; 12 bases fit TRBD2. The germline gives CDR1 SSHAT, CDR2 FNYEAQ (reference sequence). This CDR3 is 16 amino acids long. J lost 0 bases, V lost 4 bases, and 1 base had no gene match. The CDR3, as DNA: TGTGCCAGCAGCTCGACTAGCGGGAGCTCCTACAATGAGCAGTTCTTC. Translated: CASSSTSGSSYNEQFF.

This rearrangement joins TRBV24-1 to TRBJ2-2, with D possibly TRBD1 on 5 matching bases. With 3 bases removed from V and 6 bases from J, the gap between germline ends came to 7 bases. The CDR3 loop spans 13 amino acids. CDR1 and CDR2 from the germline V gene are KGHDR and SFDVKD. The CDR3 loop reads CATSDPGPGELFF. CDR3 in DNA: TGTGCCACCAGTGATCCAGGGCCCGGGGAGCTGTTTTTT.

V gene TRBV7-8 combines with J gene TRBJ2-7; 11 positions agree with TRBD2. CDR3 length equals 15 residues. V lost 5 bases to trimming and J lost 2 bases; unmatched junction nucleotides: 5. CDR1 and CDR2 from the germline V gene are SGHVS and FQNEAQ. The CDR3 region has the DNA TGTGCCAGCAGCAATGGACTAGCGGGTCCCTACGAGCAGTACTTC. Translating it yields CASSNGLAGPYEQYF.

The chain employs TRBV19 and TRBJ2-2; 8 bases agree with TRBD2. The germline V gene encodes CDR1 LNHDA and CDR2 SQIVND (reference sequence). Trimming cost V 5 bases and J 13 bases; bases outside gene matches: 6. The CDR3 is made up of 12 amino acids. CDR3 region: CASSFSGGRLFF. The CDR3 region has the DNA TGTGCCAGTAGTTTCAGCGGGGGCCGGCTGTTTTTT. Filled out from reference TRBV19 and TRBJ2-2, the complete variable domain reads DGGITQSPKYLFRKEGQNVTLSCEQNLNHDAMYWYRQDPGQGLRLIYYSQIVNDFQKGDIAEGYSVSREKKESFPLTVTSAQKNPTAFYLCASSFSGGRLFFGEGSRLTVL.

The gene calls are TRBV6-6 and TRBJ1-4; possibly TRBD1 for D (5 bases). V lost 2 bases, J lost 0 bases, and 7 bases lay in between. Germline CDR1 MNHNY, CDR2 SVGAGI (reference sequence). CDR3 length: 15 amino acids. In DNA, the CDR3 is TGTGCCAGCAGTTACGACAGCGCAACTAATGAAAAACTGTTTTTT. This gives the protein CASSYDSATNEKLFF.

The chain employs TRBV7-8 and TRBJ1-5; D possibly corresponds to TRBD1 (5 bases). Germline CDR1 is SGHVS and CDR2 is FQNEAQ. The CDR3 covers 15 residues. V dropped 7 bases and J dropped 4 bases, with 17 bases sitting between them. For the CDR3, the DNA is TGTGCCAGCACCTCGACAGAACTTAAAAATCAGCCCCAGCATTTT. Protein product: CASTSTELKNQPQHF.

V and J are TRBV7-2 and TRBJ1-3, with 7 bases that match TRBD1. The germline CDR1 and CDR2 sequences are SGHTA and FQGNSA. CDR3 size: 15 residues. Unmatched junction bases numbered 6, after V lost 3 bases and J lost 4 bases. CDR3 nucleotide sequence: TGTGCCAGCAGCTTTTCAGGGGGTGAAGGAAACACCATATATTTT. The encoded protein is CASSFSGGEGNTIYF.